This T cell receptor (beta chain) was sequenced in a study of T cells in lung cancer brain metastases. Paired samples had equal genomic DNA input, ranging 2.24 to 4.92 ug. Clones were read by immunoSEQ multiplex PCR, and TCRdb kept only the in-frame ones, dropping some. The sample includes 5,000 to 7,000 clones, 86% of them seen just once. With 0 bases removed from V and 7 bases from J, the gap between germline ends came to 13 bases. The germline V gene has CDR1 SGDLS and CDR2 YYNGEE. CDR3 length: 14 amino acids. This clone was observed a single time. Other nucleotide sequences from this sample produce the same CDR3. Patients had either synchronous oligometastatic disease or delayed solitary brain metastasis recurrence. Exclusion applied to anyone with multiple prior malignancies. Marked H&E slides guided macrodissection of tumor areas from about five unstained, deparaffinized approximately 10 um sections.

The origin of this receptor is a man aged 45 to 65 with non-small cell lung cancer. Sample: tumor tissue from the primary lung tumor. The V call is TRBV9, the J call TRBJ1-2; unclear D gene. The CDR3, as DNA: TGTGCCAGCAGCGTAGGAGACTTAATTGGTGGCTACACCTTC. Encoded protein: CASSVGDLIGGYTF.